Sequencing of this T cell receptor beta chain was carried out in a study of STAT5B mutations in CD4+ large granular lymphocyte leukemia. Study at large: Among healthy donors, a particular HLA allele went with more CDR3 'QG' motifs. Study results and caveats: Main leukemic clonotypes were patient-specific, but approximately 27% appeared at low frequency elsewhere. Patient CD4-sorted repertoires looked more clonal than healthy CD4+ repertoires, even without putative leukemic clones.

There are 16 residues in the CDR3. Trimming left V 3 bases short and J 4 bases short, with 18 bases between. As processed by the authors: A productive frequency of 2.59 x 10-5 was the lowest detectable. Clones were sequenced by immunoSEQ multiplex PCR, and TCRdb holds only the in-frame ones, with some missing. The V and J calls and clone size come from that table; D and trimming were worked out from the DNA. This sample has under 40,000 clones, with about four fifths found just once. About this clone itself: Antigen: not known.

The TCR sequence derives from a human donor in good health. Source material: CD4+ T cells from blood buffy coats. The chain recombines TRBV23-1 with TRBJ1-2; the D is unclear. TRBV23-1 is sorted into the ORF group, with uncertain function. The CDR3 sequence: CASSHTRAPLRYGYTF. In DNA, the CDR3 is TGCGCCAGCAGTCATACCCGAGCCCCATTGCGCTATGGCTACACCTTC.